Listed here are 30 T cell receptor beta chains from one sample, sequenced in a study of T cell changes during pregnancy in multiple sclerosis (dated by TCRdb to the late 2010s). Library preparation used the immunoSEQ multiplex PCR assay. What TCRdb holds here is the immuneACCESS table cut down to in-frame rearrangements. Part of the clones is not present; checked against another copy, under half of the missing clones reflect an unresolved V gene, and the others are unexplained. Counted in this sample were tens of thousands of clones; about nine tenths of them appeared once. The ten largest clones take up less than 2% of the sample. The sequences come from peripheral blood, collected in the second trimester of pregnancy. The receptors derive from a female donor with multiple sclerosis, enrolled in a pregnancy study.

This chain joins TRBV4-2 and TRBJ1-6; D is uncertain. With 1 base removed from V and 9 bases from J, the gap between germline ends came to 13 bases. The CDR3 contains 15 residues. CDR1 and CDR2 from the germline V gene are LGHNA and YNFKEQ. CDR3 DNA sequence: TGTGCCAGCAGCCAAGCTGTATTACAGAGTTCACCCCTCCACTTT. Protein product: CASSQAVLQSSPLHF.

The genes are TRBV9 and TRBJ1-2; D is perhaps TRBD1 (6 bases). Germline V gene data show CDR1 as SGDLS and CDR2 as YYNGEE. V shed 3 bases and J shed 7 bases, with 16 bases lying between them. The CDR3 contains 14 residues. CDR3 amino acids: CASSAAGVSSGYTF. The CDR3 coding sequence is TGTGCCAGCAGCGCCGCAGGGGTTTCGAGTGGCTACACCTTC.

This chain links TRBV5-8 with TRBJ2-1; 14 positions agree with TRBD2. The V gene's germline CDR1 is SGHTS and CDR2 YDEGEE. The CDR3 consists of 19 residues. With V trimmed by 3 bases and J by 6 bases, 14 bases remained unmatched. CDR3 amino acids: CASSSELRLAGGIGNEQFF. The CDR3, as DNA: TGTGCCAGCAGCTCCGAATTAAGACTAGCGGGAGGGATCGGCAATGAGCAGTTCTTC.

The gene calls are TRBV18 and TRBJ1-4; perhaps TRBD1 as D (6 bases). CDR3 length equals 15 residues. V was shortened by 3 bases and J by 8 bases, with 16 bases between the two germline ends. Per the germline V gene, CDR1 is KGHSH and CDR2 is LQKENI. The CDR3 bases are TGTGCCAGCTCACCTGTCCAGGGGCTAGGAGAAAAACTGTTTTTT. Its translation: CASSPVQGLGEKLFF.

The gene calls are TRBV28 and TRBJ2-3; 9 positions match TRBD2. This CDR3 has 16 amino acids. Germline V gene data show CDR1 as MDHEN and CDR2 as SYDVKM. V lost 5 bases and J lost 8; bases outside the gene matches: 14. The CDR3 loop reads CASSTAGAGGPGTQYF. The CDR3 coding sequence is TGTGCCAGCAGTACCGCCGGCGCGGGAGGGCCCGGTACGCAGTATTTT.

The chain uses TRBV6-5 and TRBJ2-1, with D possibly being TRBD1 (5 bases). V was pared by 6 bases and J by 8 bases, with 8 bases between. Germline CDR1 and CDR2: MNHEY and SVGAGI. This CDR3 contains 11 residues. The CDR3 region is CASSRQYEQFF. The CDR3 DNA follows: TGTGCCAGCAGCCGACAGTATGAGCAGTTCTTC.

The CDR3 is CASSLAGANTEAFF. The DNA for the CDR3 is TGTGCCAGCAGCTTAGCAGGAGCTAACACTGAAGCTTTCTTT. The chain joins TRBV7-9 to TRBJ1-1; D is unresolved. The CDR3 runs 14 residues. The germline CDR1 and CDR2 sequences are SEHNR and FQNEAQ (reference sequence). V lost 0 bases to trimming and J lost 2 bases, with 7 bases between them.

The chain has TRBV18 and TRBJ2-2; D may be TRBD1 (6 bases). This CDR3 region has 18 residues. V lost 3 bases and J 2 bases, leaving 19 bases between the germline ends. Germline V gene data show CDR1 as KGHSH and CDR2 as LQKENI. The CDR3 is CASSPTPRDIPNTGELFF. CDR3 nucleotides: TGTGCCAGCTCACCCACCCCCCGGGACATTCCAAACACCGGGGAGCTGTTTTTT.

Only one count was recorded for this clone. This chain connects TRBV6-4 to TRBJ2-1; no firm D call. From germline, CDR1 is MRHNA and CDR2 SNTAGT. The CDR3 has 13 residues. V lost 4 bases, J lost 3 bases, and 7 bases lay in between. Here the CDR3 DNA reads TGTGCCAGCAGTGCGCACGGCTACAATGAGCAGTTCTTC. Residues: CASSAHGYNEQFF.

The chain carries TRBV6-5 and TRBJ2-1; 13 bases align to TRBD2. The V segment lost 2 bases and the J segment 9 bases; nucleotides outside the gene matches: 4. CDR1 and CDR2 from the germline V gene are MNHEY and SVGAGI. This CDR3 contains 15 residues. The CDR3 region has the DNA TGTGCCAGCAGTTACACTAGCGGGAGGGCCTTTGAGCAGTTCTTC. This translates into CASSYTSGRAFEQFF.

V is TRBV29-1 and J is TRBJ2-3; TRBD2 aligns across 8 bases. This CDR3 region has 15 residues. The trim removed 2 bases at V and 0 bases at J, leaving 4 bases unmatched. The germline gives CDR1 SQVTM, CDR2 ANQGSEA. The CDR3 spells CSVEPPGGSTDTQYF. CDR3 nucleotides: TGCAGCGTTGAACCCCCGGGGGGGAGCACAGATACGCAGTATTTT.

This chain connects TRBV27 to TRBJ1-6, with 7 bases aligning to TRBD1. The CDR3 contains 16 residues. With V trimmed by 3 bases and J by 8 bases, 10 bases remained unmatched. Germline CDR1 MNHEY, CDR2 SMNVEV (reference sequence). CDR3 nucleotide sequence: TGTGCCAGCAGTTTCCGCAGGGACAGTCATTATTCACCCCTCCACTTT. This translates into CASSFRRDSHYSPLHF.

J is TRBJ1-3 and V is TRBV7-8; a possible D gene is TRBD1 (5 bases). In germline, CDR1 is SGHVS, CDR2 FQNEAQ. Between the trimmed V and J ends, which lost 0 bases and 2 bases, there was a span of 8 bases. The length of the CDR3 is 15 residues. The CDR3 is CASSLAGPTGNTIYF. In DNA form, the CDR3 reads TGTGCCAGCAGCTTAGCGGGGCCAACTGGAAACACCATATATTTT.

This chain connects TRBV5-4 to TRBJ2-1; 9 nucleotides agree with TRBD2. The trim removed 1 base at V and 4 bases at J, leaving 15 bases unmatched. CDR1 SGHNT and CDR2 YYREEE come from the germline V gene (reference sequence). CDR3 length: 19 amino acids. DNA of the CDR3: TGTGCCAGCAGCTTGTCCTCTTTATTAGCGGGAGAGGGGTACAATGAGCAGTTCTTC. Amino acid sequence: CASSLSSLLAGEGYNEQFF.

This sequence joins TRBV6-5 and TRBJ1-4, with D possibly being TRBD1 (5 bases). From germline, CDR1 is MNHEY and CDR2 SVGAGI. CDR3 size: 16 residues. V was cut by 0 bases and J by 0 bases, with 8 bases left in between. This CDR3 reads CASSYSIQATNEKLFF. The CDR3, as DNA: TGTGCCAGCAGTTACTCTATACAGGCAACTAATGAAAAACTGTTTTTT.

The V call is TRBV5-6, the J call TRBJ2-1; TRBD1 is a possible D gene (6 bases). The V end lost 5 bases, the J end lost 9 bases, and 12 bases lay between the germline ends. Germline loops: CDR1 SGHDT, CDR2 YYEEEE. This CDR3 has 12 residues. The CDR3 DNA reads TGTGCCAGCAGAATACTCAGGGGTGAGCAGTTCTTC. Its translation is CASRILRGEQFF. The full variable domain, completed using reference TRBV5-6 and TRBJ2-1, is DAGVTQSPTHLIKTRGQQVTLRCSPKSGHDTVSWYQQALGQGPQFIFQYYEEEERQRGNFPDRFSGHQFPNYSSELNVNALLLGDSALYLCASRILRGEQFFGPGTRLTVL.

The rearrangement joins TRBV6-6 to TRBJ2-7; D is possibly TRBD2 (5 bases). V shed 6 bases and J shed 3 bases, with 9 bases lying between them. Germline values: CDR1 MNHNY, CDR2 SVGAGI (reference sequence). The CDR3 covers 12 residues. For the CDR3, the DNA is TGTGCCAGCAGCCCCCGGGACTACGAGCAGTACTTC. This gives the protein CASSPRDYEQYF.

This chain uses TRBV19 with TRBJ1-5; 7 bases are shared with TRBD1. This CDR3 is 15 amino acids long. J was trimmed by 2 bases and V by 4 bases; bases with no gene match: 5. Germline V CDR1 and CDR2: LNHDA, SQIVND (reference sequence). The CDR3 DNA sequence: TGTGCCAGTAGTAAAGACAGGGTCGGCAATCAGCCCCAGCATTTT. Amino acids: CASSKDRVGNQPQHF.

CDR3 amino acids: CASSPGSGRGGTDTQYF. The CDR3 nucleotides are TGTGCCAGCAGCCCTGGGTCGGGGCGGGGGGGCACAGATACGCAGTATTTT. The chain has TRBV7-9 and TRBJ2-3; 8 bases agree with TRBD2. The CDR3 has 17 amino acids. V was clipped by 5 bases and J by 1 base; unmatched bases: 11. The V gene's germline CDR1 is SEHNR and CDR2 FQNEAQ (reference sequence).

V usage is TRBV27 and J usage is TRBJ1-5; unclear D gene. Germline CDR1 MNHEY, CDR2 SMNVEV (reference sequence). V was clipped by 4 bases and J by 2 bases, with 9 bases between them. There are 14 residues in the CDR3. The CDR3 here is CASSSRQGNQPQHF. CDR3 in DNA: TGTGCCAGCAGTTCAAGGCAGGGCAATCAGCCCCAGCATTTT.

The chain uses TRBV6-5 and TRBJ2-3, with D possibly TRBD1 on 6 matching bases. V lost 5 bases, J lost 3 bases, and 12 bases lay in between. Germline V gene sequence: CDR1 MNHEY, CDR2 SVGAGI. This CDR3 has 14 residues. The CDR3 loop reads CASSIQGGTDTQYF. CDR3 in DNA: TGTGCCAGCAGTATACAGGGTGGGACAGATACGCAGTATTTT.

The CDR3 loop reads CATSRGRTGDEQYF. The CDR3, as DNA: TGTGCCACCAGCAGAGGCAGGACAGGGGACGAGCAGTACTTC. This chain uses TRBV15 with TRBJ2-7; TRBD1 aligns across 9 bases. V shed 1 base, J shed 5 bases, and the junction held 3 bases outside the gene matches. CDR3 length: 14 residues. The germline V gene encodes CDR1 LNHNV and CDR2 YYDKDF (reference sequence).

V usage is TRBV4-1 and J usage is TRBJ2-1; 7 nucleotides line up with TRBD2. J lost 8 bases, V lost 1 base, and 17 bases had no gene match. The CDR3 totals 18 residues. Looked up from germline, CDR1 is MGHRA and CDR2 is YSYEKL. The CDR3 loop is CASSQAGPWREILDEQFF. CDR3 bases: TGCGCCAGCAGCCAAGCTGGGCCCTGGCGGGAGATTCTTGATGAGCAGTTCTTC.

The CDR3 coding sequence is TGTGCCAGCAGCCCGGCGGACAGGGAAGAGACCCAGTACTTC. It encodes CASSPADREETQYF. The V call is TRBV11-3, the J call TRBJ2-5; 8 bases map to TRBD1. Trimming cost V 5 bases and J 3 bases; bases outside gene matches: 5. CDR1 is SGHNT and CDR2 is YENEEA in the germline V gene. This CDR3 has 14 residues.

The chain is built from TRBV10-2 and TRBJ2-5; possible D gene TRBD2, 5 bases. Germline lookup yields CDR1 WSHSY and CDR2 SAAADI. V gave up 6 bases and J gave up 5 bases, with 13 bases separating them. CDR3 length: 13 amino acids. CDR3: CASRPARGETQYF. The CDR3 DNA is TGCGCCAGCAGGCCCGCCCGAGGGGAGACCCAGTACTTC.

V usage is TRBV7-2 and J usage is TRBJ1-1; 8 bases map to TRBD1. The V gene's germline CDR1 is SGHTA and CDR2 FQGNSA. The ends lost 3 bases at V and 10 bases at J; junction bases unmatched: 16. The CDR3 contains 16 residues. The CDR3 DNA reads TGTGCCAGCAGCTTTAGGGTGGCAGGGGGCGCGTTACCAGCTTTCTTT. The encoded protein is CASSFRVAGGALPAFF.

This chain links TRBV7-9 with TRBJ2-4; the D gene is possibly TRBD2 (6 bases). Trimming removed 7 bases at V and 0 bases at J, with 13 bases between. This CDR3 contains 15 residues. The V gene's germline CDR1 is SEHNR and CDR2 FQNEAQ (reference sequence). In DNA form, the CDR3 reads TGTGCCAGCACCCGACTAGACCTAGCCAAAAACATTCAGTACTTC. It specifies CASTRLDLAKNIQYF.

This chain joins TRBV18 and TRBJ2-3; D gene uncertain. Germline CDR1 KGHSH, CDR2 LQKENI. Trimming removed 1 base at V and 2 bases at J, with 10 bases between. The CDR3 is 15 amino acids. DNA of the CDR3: TGTGCCAGCTCACCACAGAGAATTGTCACAGATACGCAGTATTTT. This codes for CASSPQRIVTDTQYF.

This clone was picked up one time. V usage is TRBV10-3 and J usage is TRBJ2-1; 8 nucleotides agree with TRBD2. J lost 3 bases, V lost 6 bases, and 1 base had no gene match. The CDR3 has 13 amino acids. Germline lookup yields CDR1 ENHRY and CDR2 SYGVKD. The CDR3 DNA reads TGTGCCATCAGACGGGAGGGCTACAATGAGCAGTTCTTC. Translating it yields CAIRREGYNEQFF.

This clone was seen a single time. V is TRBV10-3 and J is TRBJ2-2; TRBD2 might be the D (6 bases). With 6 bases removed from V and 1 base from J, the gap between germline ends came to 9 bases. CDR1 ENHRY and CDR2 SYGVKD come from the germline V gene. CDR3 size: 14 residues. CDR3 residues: CAIREGGNTGELFF. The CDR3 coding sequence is TGTGCCATCAGGGAGGGCGGGAACACCGGGGAGCTGTTTTTT.